The text below deals with one T cell receptor (beta chain). These data come from a study of cytotoxic CD8 clonotypes in ibrutinib-treated CLL. The germline CDR1 and CDR2 sequences are ENHRY and SYGVKD. This CDR3 spans 12 amino acids. The V end was cut by 3 bases, the J end by 7 bases, with 9 bases between. Measured with immunoSEQ multiplex PCR; TCRdb has only the in-frame clones, and not every one. Of approximately 130,000 clones detected, 84% appear once; the ten largest clones hold approximately 3.5%. The material sequenced was PBMCs, taken after 24 months of ibrutinib treatment. This chain uses TRBV10-3 with TRBJ1-1; tentative D call: TRBD1 (6 bases). The source of this sequence is a human donor with chronic lymphocytic leukemia. This CDR3 is CAISEQGSEAFF. For the CDR3, the DNA is TGTGCCATCAGTGAACAGGGCAGTGAAGCTTTCTTT.